The sequence of this T cell receptor beta chain was determined in a study of T cell responses to AZD1222 COVID-19 vaccine. Overall study findings and caveats: Nearly half of spike-specific TCRs reportedly go after variant regions that carry no mutations. Distributed over spike, vaccine-associated CD4 TCRs predominated at 160-218 and 743-854. Repertoire sampling happened only post peak T cell response.

About this clone: The antigen is unknown.

The method was immunoSEQ multiplex PCR; TCRdb's version includes in-frame clones alone and lacks a portion of them. The repertoire has about 150,000 clones, approximately 91% of them found once; the top ten carry roughly 2%. The CDR3 is made up of 13 amino acids. The germline CDR1 and CDR2 sequences are SGHRS and YFSETQ. Between the trimmed V and J ends, which lost 3 bases and 8 bases, there was a span of 11 bases. Material: peripheral blood, obtained 28 days after the second AZD1222 dose. This clonotype was obtained from an adult who received the AZD1222 COVID-19 vaccine. The chain is built from TRBV5-1 and TRBJ1-4, with a possible D match to TRBD1 (5 bases). The CDR3 loop reads CASSSLPGEKLFF. The CDR3, as DNA: TGCGCCAGCAGCTCCCTGCCAGGGGAAAAACTGTTTTTT.